This T cell receptor beta chain emerged from a study of CXCR3-negative and CXCR3-positive naive CD8 T cells. Study-wide results and caveats: PBMCs showed partially decreased CXCR3 expression after cryopreservation, and most assays used fresh PBMCs. Diversity was high in both naive subsets and much lower in memory cells. Within a donor, both naive subsets shared TRBV-TRBJ usage, unlike memory cells. The TRB CDR3s that CXCR3-positive naive cells carried were more hydrophobic than those of CXCR3-negative naive cells.

The study made its TRB cDNA libraries by 5' RACE, adding UMI labels. TCRdb reprocessed the 5' RACE reads and keeps a single row for each CDR3 protein, giving no DNA. The table gives approximately 89,000 distinct CDR3 sequences; the top ten clones make up roughly 0.48% of it. Germline CDR1 reads LNHNV; CDR2 reads YYDKDF (reference sequence). CDR3 size: 18 residues. With regard to this clonotype: Its antigen is currently unknown.

Definition of naive CD8+ T cells rested on a CD45RO-CCR7+CD27+CD95- profile. The sequence came from a human donor in good health. Some clones in this sample may be carry-over from other donors' samples. This sequence joins TRBV15 and TRBJ1-2. Source material: naive CXCR3+ CD8+ T cells from blood. Subset: CD45RO-CCR7+CD27+CD95- naive CD8+ T cells expressing CXCR3 (TNR3+). CDR3 region: CATSRGAGGDSPTWGYTF.